The 14 T cell receptor beta chains reported below all come from one sample, sequenced in a study of post-analysis software for immune sequencing data. Study observations and caveats: Five or six TRBV segments, TRBV5-6, TRBV5-1 and TRBV20-1 among them, were found more frequent in patients than controls.

Their target antigens are unknown. TCR beta cDNA libraries included unique molecular identifiers. TCRdb re-called the PCR reads with MiXCR, one entry per CDR3 protein. The data contain around 770,000 distinct CDR3 sequences, roughly 50% of them seen just once; the ten biggest clones take up roughly 4.5%. The sequenced material came from blood. The receptors originated from a girl aged 10-17 years with multiple sclerosis.

CDR3 in amino acids: CAISPATSGGSGANVLTF. For the CDR3, the DNA is TGTGCCATCAGCCCAGCGACTAGCGGGGGGTCTGGGGCCAACGTCCTGACTTTC. This chain connects TRBV10-3 to TRBJ2-6; 13 bases are shared with TRBD2. This CDR3 spans 18 amino acids. Germline V gene sequence: CDR1 ENHRY, CDR2 SYGVKD. Trimming took 6 bases from V and 1 from J; bases not matched to a gene: 6.

This clonotype was counted only a few times. The chain combines TRBV6-2 or TRBV6-3 with TRBJ2-4, with a tentative D call TRBD1 (6 bases). CDR1 MNHEY and CDR2 SVGEGT come from the germline V gene. The CDR3 loop spans 13 amino acids. Between the trimmed V and J ends, which lost 5 bases and 8 bases, there was a span of 13 bases. CDR3 residues: CASSPNRADIQYF. The CDR3 bases are TGTGCCAGCAGTCCGAACAGGGCTGACATTCAGTACTTC.

This clonotype was seen a few times. The rearrangement joins TRBV6-5 to TRBJ2-1; maybe TRBD2 (5 bases). Germline V gives CDR1 MNHEY, CDR2 SVGAGI. Trimming removed 0 bases from V and 4 bases from J, with 10 bases in between. This CDR3 comprises 15 residues. The CDR3 here is CASSYSEVGYNEQFF. CDR3 DNA sequence: TGTGCCAGCAGTTACTCGGAGGTGGGGTACAATGAGCAGTTCTTC.

This clonotype was seen a handful of times. The chain recombines TRBV4-1 with TRBJ2-1, with D perhaps TRBD1 or TRBD2 (5 bases each). The CDR3 is 14 residues long. Germline V lookup: CDR1 MGHRA, CDR2 YSYEKL. The V end lost 0 bases, the J end lost 5 bases, and 8 bases lay between the germline ends. The DNA of the CDR3 is TGCGCCAGCAGCCAAGATGGGGGAGACAATGAGCAGTTCTTC. It specifies CASSQDGGDNEQFF.

Notes on this clonotype: Sequence at one end of the junction differs from germline and may be a read error. The chain recombines TRBV4-3 with TRBJ1-6, with D unclear. CDR1 is LGHNA and CDR2 is YSLEER in the germline V gene. The CDR3 runs to 13 residues. The CDR3 DNA reads TGCACCAGCAGCCAAACTAATAATTCACCCCTCCACTTT. Translating it yields CTSSQTNNSPLHF.

J is TRBJ2-4 and V is TRBV20-1, with TRBD1 matching over 8 bases. TRBJ2-7 explains the end of the DNA better; the J call may be wrong. Germline lookup yields CDR1 DFQATT and CDR2 SNEGSKA (reference sequence). CDR3 size: 16 residues. In nucleotides, the CDR3 is TGCAGTGCTAGAGATGGGGTGGCAGGGGGCAATGGCGAGCAGTACTTC. As protein: CSARDGVAGGNGEQYF.

The chain links TRBV9 to TRBJ2-1, with D possibly TRBD1 on 5 matching bases. The germline CDR1 and CDR2 sequences are SGDLS and YYNGEE. This CDR3 comprises 14 residues. Trimming took off 6 bases at V and 5 bases at J, with 15 bases between the two ends. The CDR3 reads CASNWADNDNEQFF. As DNA, the CDR3 is TGTGCCAGCAATTGGGCGGACAACGACAATGAGCAGTTCTTC. The full variable domain, in which reference TRBV9 and TRBJ2-1 provide the parts outside the CDR3, is DSGVTQTPKHLITATGQRVTLRCSPRSGDLSVYWYQQSLDQGLQFLIQYYNGEERAKGNILERFSAQQFPDLHSELNLSSLELGDSALYFCASNWADNDNEQFFGPGTRLTVL.

Points on this clonotype: Being one base from a much bigger clone, this may be a read error. The chain employs TRBV15 and TRBJ2-1; no firm D call. Germline V gene lookup returns CDR1 LNHNV and CDR2 YYDKDF (reference sequence). V was cut by 0 bases and J by 10 bases, with 16 bases left in between. CDR3 length equals 15 residues. The CDR3 protein is CATSREVTTQGEQFF. The DNA for the CDR3 is TGTGCCACCAGCAGAGAGGTAACGACTCAAGGGGAGCAGTTCTTC.

Many counts were recorded for this clonotype. J is TRBJ2-7 and V is TRBV28, with 9 bases matching TRBD2. The CDR3 runs to 15 residues. Germline V gives CDR1 MDHEN, CDR2 SYDVKM. V lost 4 bases to trimming and J lost 6 bases; unmatched junction nucleotides: 10. The CDR3 reads CASSSYAGGPGEQYF. CDR3 in DNA: TGTGCCAGCAGTTCCTATGCGGGAGGGCCTGGCGAGCAGTACTTC.

This chain joins TRBV19 and TRBJ1-2; a possible D gene is TRBD1 (5 bases). Germline V gene data show CDR1 as LNHDA and CDR2 as SQIVND (reference sequence). The length of the CDR3 is 14 residues. The germline V and J ends were trimmed by 1 base and 4 bases, with 10 bases remaining between them. The CDR3 here is CASSIGGDSYGYTF. Here the CDR3 DNA reads TGTGCCAGTAGTATAGGGGGCGACAGCTATGGCTACACCTTC. Filled out from reference TRBV19 and TRBJ1-2, the complete variable domain reads DGGITQSPKYLFRKEGQNVTLSCEQNLNHDAMYWYRQDPGQGLRLIYYSQIVNDFQKGDIAEGYSVSREKKESFPLTVTSAQKNPTAFYLCASSIGGDSYGYTFGSGTRLTVV.

This clonotype appeared a few times. This sequence joins TRBV20-1 and TRBJ1-5; D remains unclear. The CDR3 is made up of 15 amino acids. Trimming shortened V by 0 bases and J by 7 bases, and 16 bases separated the two germline ends. CDR1 is DFQATT, CDR2 SNEGSKA, per germline (reference sequence). This chain's CDR3 is CSARDRALIEQPQHF. CDR3 nucleotides: TGCAGTGCTAGAGATAGGGCGCTAATTGAACAGCCCCAGCATTTT.

V gene TRBV6-1 combines with J gene TRBJ1-4; D not certain. The CDR3 length is 15 residues. Germline lookup yields CDR1 MNHNS and CDR2 SASEGT. Trimming pared 4 bases from V and 8 bases from J, leaving 17 bases between. DNA for the CDR3: TGTGCCAGCAGTGTGCGGCTACCGCCTCCGGAAAAACTGTTTTTT. This codes for CASSVRLPPPEKLFF.

J is TRBJ2-7 and V is TRBV9, with 9 bases lining up with TRBD1. The DNA end lines up better with TRBJ2-5; the J call may be wrong. Germline loops: CDR1 SGDLS, CDR2 YYNGEE. The CDR3 consists of 17 residues. The CDR3 region has the DNA TGTGCCAGCAGCGTAGGTCTAGTGGGACAGGGCAAAGAGACCCAGTACTTC. This codes for CASSVGLVGQGKETQYF.

The genes are TRBV20-1 and TRBJ2-1; 11 bases map to TRBD2. CDR1 and CDR2 from the germline V gene are DFQATT and SNEGSKA (reference sequence). The CDR3 has 15 amino acids. J lost 6 bases, V lost 3 bases, and 7 bases had no gene match. In DNA form, the CDR3 reads TGCAGTGCTAGGGACCCGGGACTAGCGGTCAATGAGCAGTTCTTC. Its protein product is CSARDPGLAVNEQFF.